This TCR beta chain came from a study of beta chain features in type 1 diabetes. Study-level points and caveats: PCR might favor shorter templates, but any such skew would affect patients and controls equally. Type 1 diabetes patients had fewer VDJ junction insertions and more deletions. For Type 1 diabetes patients, all four CD4+ subsets carried TCRB CDR3s that were moderately but significantly shorter.

Donors underwent one heparinised blood draw, around 100 mL on average. About this clone itself: Its antigen is undetermined.

Expressed TCRB transcripts got sequenced, as all isolated RNA was reverse transcribed. Naive, central memory and regulatory T cell samples produced a mean of about 3.5 million reads. The data were produced by immunoSEQ multiplex PCR, yet TCRdb's version contains in-frame clones alone and is incomplete. Among about 340,000 clones listed, roughly 9% were seen once. The V gene's germline CDR1 is MNHEY and CDR2 SMNVEV (reference sequence). V dropped 0 bases and J dropped 12; count of bases not matched to a gene: 12. The CDR3 is made up of 15 amino acids. This chain uses TRBV27 with TRBJ2-7; the match to TRBD2 covers 9 bases. Sequences were obtained from central memory CD4+ T cells from blood. This TCR came from a man aged 30 to 45 with type 1 diabetes. CDR3 protein: CASSLSRSGGSPPYF. As DNA, the CDR3 is TGTGCCAGCAGTTTATCACGGAGCGGGGGGTCTCCTCCGTACTTC.